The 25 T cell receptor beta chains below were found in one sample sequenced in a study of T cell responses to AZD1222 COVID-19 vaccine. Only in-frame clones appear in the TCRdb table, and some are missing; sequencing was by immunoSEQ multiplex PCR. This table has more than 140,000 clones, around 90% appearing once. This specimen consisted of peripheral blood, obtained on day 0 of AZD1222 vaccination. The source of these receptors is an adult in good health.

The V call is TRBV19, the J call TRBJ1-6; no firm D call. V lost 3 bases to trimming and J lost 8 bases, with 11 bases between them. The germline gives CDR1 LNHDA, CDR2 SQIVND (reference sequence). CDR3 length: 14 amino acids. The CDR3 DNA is TGTGCCAGTAGTATCGGGCTGCCGCATTCACCCCTCCACTTT. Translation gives CASSIGLPHSPLHF.

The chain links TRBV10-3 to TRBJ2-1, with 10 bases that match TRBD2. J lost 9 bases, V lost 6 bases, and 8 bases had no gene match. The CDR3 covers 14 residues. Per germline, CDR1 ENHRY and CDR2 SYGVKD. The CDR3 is CAISEREGRSEQFF. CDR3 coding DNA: TGTGCCATCAGCGAGCGGGAGGGCCGATCTGAGCAGTTCTTC.

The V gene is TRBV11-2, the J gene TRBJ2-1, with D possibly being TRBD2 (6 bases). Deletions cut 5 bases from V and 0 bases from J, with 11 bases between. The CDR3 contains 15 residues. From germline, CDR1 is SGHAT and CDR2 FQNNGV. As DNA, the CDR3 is TGTGCCAGCAGCACCCGGGGGTCCTCCTACAATGAGCAGTTCTTC. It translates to CASSTRGSSYNEQFF.

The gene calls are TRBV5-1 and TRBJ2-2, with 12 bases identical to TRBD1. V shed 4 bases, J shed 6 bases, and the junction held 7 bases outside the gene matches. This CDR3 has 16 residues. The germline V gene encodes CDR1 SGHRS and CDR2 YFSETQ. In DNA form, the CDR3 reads TGCGCCAGCAGCGGGGGACAGGGGGCAGGTCCCGGGGAGCTGTTTTTT. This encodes CASSGGQGAGPGELFF.

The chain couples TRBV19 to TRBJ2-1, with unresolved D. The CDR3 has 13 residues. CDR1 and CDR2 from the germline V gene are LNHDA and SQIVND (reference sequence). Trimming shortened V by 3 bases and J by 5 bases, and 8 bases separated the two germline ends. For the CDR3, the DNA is TGTGCCAGTAGTATGGGGATCAACAATGAGCAGTTCTTC. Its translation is CASSMGINNEQFF.

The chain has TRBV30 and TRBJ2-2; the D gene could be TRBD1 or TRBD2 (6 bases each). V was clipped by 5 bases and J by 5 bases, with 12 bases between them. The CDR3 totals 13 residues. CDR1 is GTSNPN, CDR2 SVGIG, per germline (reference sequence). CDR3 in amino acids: CAWAGAGTGELFF. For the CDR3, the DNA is TGTGCCTGGGCAGGGGCGGGAACCGGGGAGCTGTTTTTT. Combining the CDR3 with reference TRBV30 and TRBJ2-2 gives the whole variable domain SQTIHQWPATLVQPVGSPLSLECTVEGTSNPNLYWYRQAAGRGLQLLFYSVGIGQISSEVPQNLSASRPQDRQFILSSKKLLLSDSGFYLCAWAGAGTGELFFGEGSRLTVL.

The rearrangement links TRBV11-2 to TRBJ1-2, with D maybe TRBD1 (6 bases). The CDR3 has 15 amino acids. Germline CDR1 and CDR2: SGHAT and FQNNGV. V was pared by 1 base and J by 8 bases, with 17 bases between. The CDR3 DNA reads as TGTGCCAGCAGCTTAGGGATCGGGCCAGGGGACGGCTACACCTTC. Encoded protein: CASSLGIGPGDGYTF. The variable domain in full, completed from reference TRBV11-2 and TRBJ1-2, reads EAGVAQSPRYKIIEKRQSVAFWCNPISGHATLYWYQQILGQGPKLLIQFQNNGVVDDSQLPKDRFSAERLKGVDSTLKIQPAKLEDSAVYLCASSLGIGPGDGYTFGSGTRLTVV.

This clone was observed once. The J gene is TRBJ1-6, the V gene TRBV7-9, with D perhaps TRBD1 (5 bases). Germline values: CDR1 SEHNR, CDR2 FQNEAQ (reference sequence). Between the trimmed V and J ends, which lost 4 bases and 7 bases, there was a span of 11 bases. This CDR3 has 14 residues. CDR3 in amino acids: CASSSGTGNSPLHF. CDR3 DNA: TGTGCCAGCAGCTCCGGGACGGGGAATTCACCCCTCCACTTT.

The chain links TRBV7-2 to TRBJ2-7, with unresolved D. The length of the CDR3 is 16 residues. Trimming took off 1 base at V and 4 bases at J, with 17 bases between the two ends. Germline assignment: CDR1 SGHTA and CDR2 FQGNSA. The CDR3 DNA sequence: TGTGCCAGCAGCTTAGTCTGGGCCATAGGCCCGTACGAGCAGTACTTC. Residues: CASSLVWAIGPYEQYF.

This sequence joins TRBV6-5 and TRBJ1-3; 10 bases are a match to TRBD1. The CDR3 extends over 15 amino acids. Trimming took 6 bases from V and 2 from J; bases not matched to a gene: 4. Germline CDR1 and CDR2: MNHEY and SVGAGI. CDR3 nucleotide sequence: TGTGCCAGCAGAAGACAGGGGGCAACTGGAAACACCATATATTTT. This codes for CASRRQGATGNTIYF.

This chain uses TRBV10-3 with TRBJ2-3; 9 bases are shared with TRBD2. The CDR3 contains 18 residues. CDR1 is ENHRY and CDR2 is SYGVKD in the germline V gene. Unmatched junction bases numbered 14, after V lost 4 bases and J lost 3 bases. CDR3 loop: CAISGYREVAGETDTQYF. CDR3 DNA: TGTGCCATCAGTGGATATCGAGAGGTAGCGGGAGAAACAGATACGCAGTATTTT.

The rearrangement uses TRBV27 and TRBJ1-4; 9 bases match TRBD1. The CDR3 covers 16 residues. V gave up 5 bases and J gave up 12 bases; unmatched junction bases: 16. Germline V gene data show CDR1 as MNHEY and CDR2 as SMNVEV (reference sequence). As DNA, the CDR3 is TGTGCCAGCAGTCCCCTTGGGACAGGGTTTACGAATGAACTGTTTTTT. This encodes CASSPLGTGFTNELFF.

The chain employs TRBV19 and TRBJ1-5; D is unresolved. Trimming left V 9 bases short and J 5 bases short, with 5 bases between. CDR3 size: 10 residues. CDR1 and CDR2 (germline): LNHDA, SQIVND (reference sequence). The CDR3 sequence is CASSDQPQHF. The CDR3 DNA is TGTGCCAGCAGTGATCAGCCCCAGCATTTT. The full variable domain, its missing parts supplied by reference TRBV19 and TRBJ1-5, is DGGITQSPKYLFRKEGQNVTLSCEQNLNHDAMYWYRQDPGQGLRLIYYSQIVNDFQKGDIAEGYSVSREKKESFPLTVTSAQKNPTAFYLCASSDQPQHFGDGTRLSIL.

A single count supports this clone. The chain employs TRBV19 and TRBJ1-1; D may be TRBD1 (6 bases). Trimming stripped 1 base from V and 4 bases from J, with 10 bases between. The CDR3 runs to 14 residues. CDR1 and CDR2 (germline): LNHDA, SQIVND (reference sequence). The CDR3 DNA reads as TGTGCCAGTAGTATAGGCAGGGGTGGCACTGAAGCTTTCTTT. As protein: CASSIGRGGTEAFF.

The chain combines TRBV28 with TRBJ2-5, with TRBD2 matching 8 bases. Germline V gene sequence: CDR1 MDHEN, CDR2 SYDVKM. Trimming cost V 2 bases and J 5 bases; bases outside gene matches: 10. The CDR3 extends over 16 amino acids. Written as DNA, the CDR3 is TGTGCCAGCAGTTTAGGCGGGAGGTGGAGTTTGGAGACCCAGTACTTC. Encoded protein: CASSLGGRWSLETQYF.

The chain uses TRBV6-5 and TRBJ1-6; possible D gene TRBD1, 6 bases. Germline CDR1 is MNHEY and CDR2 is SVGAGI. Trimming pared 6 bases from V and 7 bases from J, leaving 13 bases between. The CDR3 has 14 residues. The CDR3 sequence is CASSAARGNSPLHF. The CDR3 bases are TGTGCCAGCAGCGCCGCAAGGGGGAATTCACCCCTCCACTTT.

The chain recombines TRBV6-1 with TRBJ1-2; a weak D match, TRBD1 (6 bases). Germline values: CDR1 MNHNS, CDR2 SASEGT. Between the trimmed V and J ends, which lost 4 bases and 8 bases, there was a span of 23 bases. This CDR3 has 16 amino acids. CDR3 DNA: TGTGCCAGCAGTGGGCGGGACAAGACGGCGCGGGTGGGCTACACCTTC. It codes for CASSGRDKTARVGYTF.

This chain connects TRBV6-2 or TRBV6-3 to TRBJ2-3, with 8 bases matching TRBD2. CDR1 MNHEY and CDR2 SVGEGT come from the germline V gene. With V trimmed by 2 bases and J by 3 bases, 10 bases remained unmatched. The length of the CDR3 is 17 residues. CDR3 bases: TGTGCCAGCAGTTACCCCACCGGGAGGGCCGAGACAGATACGCAGTATTTT. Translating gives CASSYPTGRAETDTQYF.

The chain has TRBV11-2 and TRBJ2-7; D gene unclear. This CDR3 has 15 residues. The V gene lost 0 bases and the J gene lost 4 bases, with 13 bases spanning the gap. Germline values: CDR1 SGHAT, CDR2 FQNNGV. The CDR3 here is CASSLDLGVGYEQYF. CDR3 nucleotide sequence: TGTGCCAGCAGCTTAGATCTCGGAGTGGGTTACGAGCAGTACTTC.

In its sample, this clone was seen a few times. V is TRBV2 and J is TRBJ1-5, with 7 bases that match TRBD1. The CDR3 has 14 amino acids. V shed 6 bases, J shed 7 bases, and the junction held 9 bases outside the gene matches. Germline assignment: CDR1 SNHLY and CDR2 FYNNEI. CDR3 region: CASRGETGRQPQHF. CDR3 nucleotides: TGTGCCAGCAGGGGGGAGACAGGGCGACAGCCCCAGCATTTT.

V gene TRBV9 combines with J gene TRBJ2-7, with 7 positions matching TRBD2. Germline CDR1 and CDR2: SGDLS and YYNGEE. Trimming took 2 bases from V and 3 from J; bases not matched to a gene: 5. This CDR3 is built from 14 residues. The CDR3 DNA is TGTGCCAGCAGCGTCGGACTAGAGATCTACGAGCAGTACTTC. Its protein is CASSVGLEIYEQYF. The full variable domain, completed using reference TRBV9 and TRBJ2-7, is DSGVTQTPKHLITATGQRVTLRCSPRSGDLSVYWYQQSLDQGLQFLIQYYNGEERAKGNILERFSAQQFPDLHSELNLSSLELGDSALYFCASSVGLEIYEQYFGPGTRLTVT.

Here the CDR3 DNA reads TGTGCCAGCAGCCTGGTAGGGGCTAGGTCTGGAAACACCATATATTTT. This codes for CASSLVGARSGNTIYF. This chain links TRBV5-5 with TRBJ1-3, with D tentatively TRBD1 (5 bases). The germline V gene has CDR1 SGHKS and CDR2 YYEKEE (reference sequence). CDR3 length equals 16 residues. V dropped 4 bases and J dropped 1 base, with 15 bases sitting between them.

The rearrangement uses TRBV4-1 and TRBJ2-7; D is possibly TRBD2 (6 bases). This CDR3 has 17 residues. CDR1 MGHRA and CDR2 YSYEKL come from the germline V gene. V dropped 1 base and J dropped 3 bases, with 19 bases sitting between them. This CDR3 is CASSQGGGTQAFYEQYF. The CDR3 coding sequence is TGCGCCAGCAGCCAAGGAGGCGGGACCCAAGCCTTCTACGAGCAGTACTTC.

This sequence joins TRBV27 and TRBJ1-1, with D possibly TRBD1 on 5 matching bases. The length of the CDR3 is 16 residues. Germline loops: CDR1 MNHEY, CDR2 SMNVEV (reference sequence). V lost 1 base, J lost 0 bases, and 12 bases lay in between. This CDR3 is CASSLYQGGLNTEAFF. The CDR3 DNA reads TGTGCCAGCAGTTTATATCAGGGAGGCCTGAACACTGAAGCTTTCTTT.

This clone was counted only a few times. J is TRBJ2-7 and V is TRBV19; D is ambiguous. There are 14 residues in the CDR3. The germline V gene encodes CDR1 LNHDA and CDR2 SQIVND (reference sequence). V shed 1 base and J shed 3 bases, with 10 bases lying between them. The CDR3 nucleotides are TGTGCCAGTAGTATAGGCAGCAAGTACTACGAGCAGTACTTC. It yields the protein CASSIGSKYYEQYF.